Listed below are T cell receptor beta chains from one sample, sequenced in a study of CD8 T cells in Susac syndrome. TCRdb ran MiXCR on the immunoSEQ multiplex PCR reads and lists one entry per CDR3 protein. The table includes a few hundred thousand distinct CDR3 sequences, 85% detected once. Sequencing was done on a sample of CD8+ T cells from PBMCs. All receptors derive from a human donor with multiple sclerosis. CDR3s leave out the opening cysteine and the closing phenylalanine or tryptophan. Fields, in order: J gene, V gene, CDR3 protein.

>TRBJ2-1|TRBV27
ASSLMNEQF
>TRBJ2-1|TRBV9
ASSPGGLTSTYNEQF
>TRBJ2-3|TRBV19
ASSIARTDTQY
>TRBJ1-1|TRBV5-1
ASSPSGAGAF
>TRBJ2-7|TRBV4-1
ASSQVATSSYEQY
>TRBJ2-2|TRBV6-8
ASKVGMNTGELF
>TRBJ2-7|TRBV27
ASSELGDRGLYEQY
>TRBJ2-5|TRBV4-2
ASSMDVTETQY
>TRBJ1-1|TRBV6-5
ASSYSATGNTEAF
>TRBJ2-7|TRBV12-3/TRBV12-4
ASSGQGPYEQY
>TRBJ2-3|TRBV15
ATSGRTSTDTQY
>TRBJ2-1|TRBV4-1
ASSPGTPISSYNEQF
>TRBJ2-1|TRBV7-9
ASSSEMGELYNEQF
>TRBJ2-3|TRBV7-9
ASSPISGLETDTQY
>TRBJ2-3|TRBV24-1
ATSDYNTLGTDTQY
>TRBJ2-7|TRBV27
ASSLLFGGAYEQY
>TRBJ2-7|TRBV7-9
ASSLTQGNYEQY
>TRBJ2-1|TRBV2
ASSEGVPYNEQF
>TRBJ2-2|TRBV6-2/TRBV6-3
ATEGLAGSGELF
>TRBJ2-6|TRBV11-2
ASSLDFWGGGANVLT
>TRBJ1-5|TRBV6-6
ASSYSGSNQPQH
>TRBJ2-7|TRBV6-5
ASSYSTGDIEQY
>TRBJ1-5|TRBV6-1
ASSRQGLTQPQH
>TRBJ1-2|TRBV18
ASSPPGHKNYGYT
>TRBJ2-2|TRBV28
ASSLLGGSNTGELF
>TRBJ2-1|TRBV6-1
ASTPLTNEQF
>TRBJ2-1|TRBV5-4
ASITDRGNEQF
>TRBJ1-4|TRBV6-1
ARKEDRGDFRNEKLF
>TRBJ1-4|TRBV29-1
SVFNEKLF
>TRBJ2-7|TRBV7-9
ASSLVSASGEQY
>TRBJ2-7|TRBV27
ASSLGGTYEQY
>TRBJ1-1|TRBV27
ASSSKRNTEAF
>TRBJ2-7|TRBV20-1
SAMGGATYEQY
>TRBJ2-2|TRBV27
ASSLPVPGELF
>TRBJ1-6|TRBV30
ACQGQNNSPLH
>TRBJ2-5|TRBV6-1
ASSEEAGGPETQY
>TRBJ2-2|TRBV12-3/TRBV12-4
ASSLGASVPAVLDREETGELF
>TRBJ2-2|TRBV29-1
SVRGQNTGELF
>TRBJ1-2|TRBV28
ASRYTGLIYGYT
>TRBJ1-5|TRBV2
ASTLGRTGNNQPQH
>TRBJ1-1|TRBV18
ASSPDSEAF
>TRBJ2-3|TRBV27
ASSFSGAGDGTQY
>TRBJ1-5|TRBV29-1
SVDGGSGQPQH
>TRBJ1-5|TRBV6-4
ASSAGVLSNQPQH
>TRBJ1-2|TRBV7-6
ASSLMAGEDYGYT